The 16 T cell receptor beta chains given below trace back to one sample, sequenced in a study of blood T cells in healthy people across ages. Then a second PCR, running about 6 to 12 cycles, was carried out with a sample-barcoded 5' primer and a J-beta primer mix. One entry per CDR3 protein results from TCRdb running MiXCR on the 5' RACE reads. The sample lists 1.2 million to 1.5 million distinct CDR3 sequences; about 43% were seen once. Source material: blood. The source of these receptors is a young woman in good health.

The chain carries TRBV7-6 and TRBJ2-1, with no clear D. This CDR3 comprises 12 residues. Germline lookup yields CDR1 SGHVS and CDR2 FNYEAQ. V was shortened by 1 base and J by 8 bases, with 6 bases between the two germline ends. The CDR3 DNA reads TGTGCCAGCAGCTTAGGAGAGCATGAGCAGTTCTTC. Protein sequence: CASSLGEHEQFF.

Concerning this clonotype: One junction end does not reproduce the germline sequence, and a read error may be involved. This rearrangement joins TRBV5-1 to TRBJ2-7; possible D gene TRBD2, 6 bases. This CDR3 has 13 residues. Looked up from germline, CDR1 is SGHRS and CDR2 is YFSETQ. CDR3 protein: CASSGGDGYEQYF. CDR3 DNA: TGTGCCAGCTCAGGAGGGGACGGCTACGAGCAGTACTTC.

This clonotype was seen a few times. V and J are TRBV4-1 and TRBJ2-1; 9 positions agree with TRBD2. The germline gives CDR1 MGHRA, CDR2 YSYEKL. The length of the CDR3 is 17 residues. V gave up 2 bases and J gave up 8 bases; unmatched junction bases: 13. The CDR3 spells CASSQTIGLAGLDEQFF. In DNA form, the CDR3 reads TGCGCCAGCAGCCAAACTATCGGGCTAGCGGGGCTCGATGAGCAGTTCTTC.

This clonotype showed up just a few times. The chain employs TRBV28 and TRBJ2-1; TRBD1 aligns across 9 bases. V lost 6 bases, J lost 4 bases, and 7 bases stayed unmatched. CDR3 size: 15 residues. Germline-derived CDR1 and CDR2 are MDHEN and SYDVKM. CDR3 coding DNA: TGTGCCAGCAGCCTCGGGACAGGGAAATACAATGAGCAGTTCTTC. Translating it yields CASSLGTGKYNEQFF. The full variable domain, with the rest looked up from reference TRBV28 and TRBJ2-1, is DVKVTQSSRYLVKRTGEKVFLECVQDMDHENMFWYRQDPGLGLRLIYFSYDVKMKEKGDIPEGYSVSREKKERFSLILESASTNQTSMYLCASSLGTGKYNEQFFGPGTRLTVL.

The CDR3 sequence is CATSEPGTSGTKQFF. The CDR3 DNA is TGTGCCACCAGTGAACCCGGGACTAGCGGGACCAAGCAGTTCTTC. J is TRBJ2-1 and V is TRBV24-1; 13 bases fit TRBD2. V was clipped by 4 bases and J by 11 bases; unmatched bases: 7. The CDR3 is made up of 15 amino acids. Germline-derived CDR1 and CDR2 are KGHDR and SFDVKD.

This clonotype was counted only a few times. This chain links TRBV25-1 with TRBJ2-1; D uncertain. Trimming pared 2 bases from V and 0 bases from J, leaving 8 bases between. Germline CDR1 reads MGHDK; CDR2 reads SYGVNS. This CDR3 has 15 amino acids. The CDR3 nucleotides are TGTGCCAGCAGTGAAGACACGAGCTCCTACAATGAGCAGTTCTTC. The encoded protein is CASSEDTSSYNEQFF.

This chain connects TRBV6-5 to TRBJ1-3; TRBD1 aligns across 7 bases. The junction had 15 bases not matched to a gene; V was cut back by 4 bases and J by 0 bases. The CDR3 has 19 residues. CDR1 is MNHEY, CDR2 SVGAGI, per germline. The CDR3 nucleotides are TGTGCCAGCAGTTCCGACTACCTCGGGACAGCGATCTCTGGAAACACCATATATTTT. This gives the protein CASSSDYLGTAISGNTIYF.

This chain connects TRBV21-1 to TRBJ2-2; the table's D gene call, TRBD1, was not cross checked with the DNA. TRBV21-1 is described as a pseudogene. The CDR3 consists of 16 residues. CDR3 region: CASSNRQNRNTGELFF. The CDR3 DNA reads TGTGCCAGCAGCAACAGACAGAACAGGAACACCGGGGAGCTGTTTTTT.

Details on this clonotype: The junction departs from germline at one end; a sequencing error may be responsible. The V and J genes are TRBV2 and TRBJ1-2, with D possibly matching TRBD1 (6 bases). Germline V gene sequence: CDR1 SNHLY, CDR2 FYNNEI. This CDR3 has 14 amino acids. The CDR3 region has the DNA TGTGCCAGGAGTGAGACAGGAGTTAACTATGGCTACACCTTC. The encoded protein is CARSETGVNYGYTF. The full variable domain, with the rest looked up from reference TRBV2 and TRBJ1-2, is EPEVTQTPSHQVTQMGQEVILRCVPISNHLYFYWYRQILGQKVEFLVSFYNNEISEKSEIFDDQFSVERPDGSNFTLKIRSTKLEDSAMYFCARSETGVNYGYTFGSGTRLTVV.

The V gene is TRBV27, the J gene TRBJ1-5, with 9 bases that match TRBD1. The CDR3 covers 16 residues. V dropped 5 bases and J dropped 7; count of bases not matched to a gene: 12. Germline lookup yields CDR1 MNHEY and CDR2 SMNVEV (reference sequence). CDR3 in DNA: TGTGCCAGCAGTCTTTTCCCGGACAGGGGTGTGCAGCCCCAGCATTTT. Its translation is CASSLFPDRGVQPQHF.

The chain recombines TRBV7-8 with TRBJ1-2; 11 bases are a match to TRBD1. The CDR3 is 14 amino acids. Per germline, CDR1 SGHVS and CDR2 FQNEAQ. V shed 5 bases, J shed 3 bases, and the junction held 2 bases outside the gene matches. The CDR3 DNA sequence: TGTGCCAGCAGCACGGGACAGGGGGACTATGGCTACACCTTC. Its protein product is CASSTGQGDYGYTF.

The chain has TRBV29-1 and TRBJ2-1; 15 nucleotides match TRBD2. Germline CDR1 and CDR2: SQVTM and ANQGSEA. The CDR3 totals 15 residues. The trim removed 4 bases at V and 13 bases at J, leaving 11 bases unmatched. The chain's CDR3 is CSVGGTSGGKETQFF. DNA for the CDR3: TGCAGCGTTGGAGGGACTAGCGGGGGGAAAGAGACCCAGTTCTTC.

This clonotype appeared many times. The genes are TRBV6-2 or TRBV6-3 and TRBJ1-2, with D uncertain. The ends were cut back, 3 bases at V and 9 bases at J, with 11 bases in the middle. Germline lookup yields CDR1 MNHEY and CDR2 SVGEGT. The CDR3 loop spans 12 amino acids. DNA of the CDR3: TGTGCCAGCAGTTATCCCGGAGGCAGCTACACCTTC. As protein: CASSYPGGSYTF.

This clonotype was seen more than once but under ten times. The chain uses TRBV7-2 and TRBJ2-5, with a tentative D call TRBD1 (6 bases). V was pared by 5 bases and J by 4 bases, with 20 bases between. There are 16 residues in the CDR3. The V gene's germline CDR1 is SGHTA and CDR2 FQGNSA. CDR3 amino acids: CASSLAPGQRGETQYF. CDR3 DNA: TGTGCCAGCAGCCTCGCCCCCGGACAGAGGGGAGAGACCCAGTACTTC.

V and J are TRBV3-1 and TRBJ2-1; D possibly corresponds to TRBD2 (6 bases). The J call is doubtful: the DNA matches TRBJ2-7 better. The CDR3 runs to 14 residues. Germline lookup yields CDR1 LGHDT and CDR2 YNNKEL (reference sequence). The chain's CDR3 is CASSLLASDNEQYF. The CDR3 region has the DNA TGTGCCAGCAGCCTTCTGGCTAGCGACAATGAGCAGTACTTC.

The gene calls are TRBV5-1 and TRBJ2-7; 11 bases map to TRBD2. V lost 2 bases, J lost 7 bases, and 5 bases stayed unmatched. The CDR3 extends over 14 amino acids. CDR1 is SGHRS and CDR2 is YFSETQ in the germline V gene. The DNA of the CDR3 is TGCGCCAGCAGCTTTAGCGGGGGGGCCGGAGAGCAGTACTTC. This gives the protein CASSFSGGAGEQYF.